This T cell receptor beta chain derives from a study of breast tumors, draining lymph nodes, adjacent tissues. Axillary draining lymph nodes of breast cancer patients supplied the node samples. TCRdb recomputed calls from the multiplex PCR reads with MiXCR, one row per CDR3 protein. The sample has around 300,000 distinct CDR3 sequences, 30% seen once. The germline V gene has CDR1 WSHSY and CDR2 SAAADI. V was pared by 0 bases and J by 4 bases, with 9 bases of the junction left unmatched. This CDR3 has 17 residues. This clonotype has at least ten counts. Specimen: axillary lymph node tissue. The receptor comes from a female donor with breast cancer. Some clones in this sample may be carry-over from other donors' samples. This rearrangement joins TRBV10-2 to TRBJ1-5, with 7 bases lining up with TRBD1. CDR3 DNA: TGCGCCAGCAGTGAGTCTTCAGGGGGTGTAGGAAATCAGCCCCAGCATTTT. Translation gives CASSESSGGVGNQPQHF.